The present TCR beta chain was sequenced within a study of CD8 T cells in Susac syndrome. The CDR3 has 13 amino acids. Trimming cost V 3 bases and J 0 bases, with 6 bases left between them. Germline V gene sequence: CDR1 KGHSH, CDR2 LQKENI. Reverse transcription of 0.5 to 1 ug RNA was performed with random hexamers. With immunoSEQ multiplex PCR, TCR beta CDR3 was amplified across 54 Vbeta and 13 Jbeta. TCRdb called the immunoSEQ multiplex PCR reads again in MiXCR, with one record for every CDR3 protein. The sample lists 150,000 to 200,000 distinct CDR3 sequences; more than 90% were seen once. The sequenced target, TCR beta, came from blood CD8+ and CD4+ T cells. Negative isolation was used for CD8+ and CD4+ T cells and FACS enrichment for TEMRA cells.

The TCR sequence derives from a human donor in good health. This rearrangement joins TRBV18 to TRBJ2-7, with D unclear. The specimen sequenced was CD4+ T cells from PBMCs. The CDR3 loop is CASSPLSSYEQYF. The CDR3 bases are TGTGCCAGCTCACCGCTCAGCTCCTACGAGCAGTACTTC.